Listed below are T cell receptor beta chains from one sample, sequenced in a study of blood T cell repertoires in COVID-19. The repertoire was sequenced with immunoSEQ multiplex PCR; TCRdb's copy has only in-frame clones and lacks some. The sample comprises 140,000 to 150,000 clones, around 87% of which are singletons, and around 11% rests with the top ten. Specimen: PBMCs or T cells enriched from blood (not recorded which). Source of these receptors: a man aged 55 to 70 who had recovered from COVID-19. CDR3s include the opening cysteine and the closing phenylalanine or tryptophan. D genes are given only for firm matches. The size field is filled for only some rows; it gives once, few, many or a size class.

clone_size: -
v_call: TRBV12-3/TRBV12-4
d_call: -
j_call: TRBJ2-2
cdr3_nt: TGTGCCAGCAGTTCGACAGGCCCCGGGGAGCTGTTTTTT
cdr3_aa: CASSSTGPGELFF

clone_size: -
v_call: TRBV29-1
d_call: TRBD1
j_call: TRBJ1-6
cdr3_nt: TGCAGCGTCCGGACAGGGCCAAATAATTCACCCCTCCACTTT
cdr3_aa: CSVRTGPNNSPLHF

clone_size: -
v_call: TRBV7-8
d_call: -
j_call: TRBJ2-1
cdr3_nt: TGTGCCAGCAGCTCCCGGGACTCGACCAACTACAATGAGCAGTTCTTC
cdr3_aa: CASSSRDSTNYNEQFF

clone_size: -
v_call: TRBV11-2
d_call: -
j_call: TRBJ1-6
cdr3_nt: TGTGCCAGCAGCTTAGAACCTGGCACCTATAATTCACCCCTCCACTTT
cdr3_aa: CASSLEPGTYNSPLHF

clone_size: -
v_call: TRBV30
d_call: -
j_call: TRBJ1-5
cdr3_nt: TGTGCCTTCTCAGACGGACTTGATCAGCCCCAGCATTTT
cdr3_aa: CAFSDGLDQPQHF

clone_size: -
v_call: TRBV7-7
d_call: TRBD2
j_call: TRBJ2-3
cdr3_nt: TGTGCCAGCAGCCCCGGACTAGCGGGCGATACGCAGTATTTT
cdr3_aa: CASSPGLAGDTQYF

clone_size: -
v_call: TRBV29-1
d_call: -
j_call: TRBJ1-5
cdr3_nt: TGCAGCGTAGGGGAGGGCAATCAGCCCCAGCATTTT
cdr3_aa: CSVGEGNQPQHF

clone_size: -
v_call: TRBV6-4
d_call: TRBD1
j_call: TRBJ2-2
cdr3_nt: TGTGCCAGCAGTGATCCAAGGGGACAGGGGTTAACCGGGGAGCTGTTTTTT
cdr3_aa: CASSDPRGQGLTGELFF

clone_size: -
v_call: TRBV4-1
d_call: -
j_call: TRBJ1-1
cdr3_nt: TGCGCCAGCAGCCAAGGACATCTTATTGCTGAAGCTTTCTTT
cdr3_aa: CASSQGHLIAEAFF

clone_size: -
v_call: TRBV30
d_call: -
j_call: TRBJ1-1
cdr3_nt: TGTGCCTGGAGTGTCTTCCGTGAAGCTTTCTTT
cdr3_aa: CAWSVFREAFF

clone_size: few
v_call: TRBV7-8
d_call: -
j_call: TRBJ2-7
cdr3_nt: TGTGCCAGCAGCCTCGGACGGGGTTACGAGCAGTACTTC
cdr3_aa: CASSLGRGYEQYF

clone_size: -
v_call: TRBV4-2
d_call: TRBD2
j_call: TRBJ2-5
cdr3_nt: TGTGCCAGCAGCCGCGGGGCTAGCGGGGGGCGGGGACAAGAGACCCAGTACTTC
cdr3_aa: CASSRGASGGRGQETQYF